This TCR beta chain derives from a study of beta chain features in type 1 diabetes. Study as a whole: What patients shared with healthy donors was a similar profile of age, gender and cell yields. About 110 million sorted cells were examined across all samples. Overall study findings and caveats: Within each of all four CD4+ subsets, Type 1 diabetes patients had TCRB CDR3s that were moderately but significantly shorter. Fewer junction insertions and more nucleotide deletions appeared in type 1 diabetes patients. HLA effects on TCRB rearrangement stayed unresolved here.

J gave up 5 bases and V 6 bases, and 2 bases lay outside the gene matches. This CDR3 region has 13 residues. Germline CDR1 SNHLY, CDR2 FYNNEI. Every bit of the isolated RNA underwent reverse transcription, so sequencing read expressed TCRB transcripts. Sequencing used immunoSEQ multiplex PCR; TCRdb keeps in-frame clones, though not all of them. The sample lists under 850,000 clones, roughly 13% occurring once. As to this clone: Its antigen is unknown.

The clonotype originates from a man aged 18-30 years with type 1 diabetes. The sample consisted of naive CD4+ T cells from blood. The chain joins TRBV2 to TRBJ2-5, with 11 positions matching TRBD2. This CDR3 is CASRGLAEETQYF. In DNA, the CDR3 is TGTGCCAGCAGGGGACTAGCGGAGGAGACCCAGTACTTC.